What follows is one TCR beta chain and its context. The antigen remains unidentified. Germline-derived CDR1 and CDR2 are LGHNA and YSLEER. The CDR3 spans 15 residues. The method was immunoSEQ multiplex PCR; TCRdb's version includes in-frame clones alone and lacks a portion of them. Of some 30,000 clones listed, approximately 84% are singletons. These data are taken from a study of OX40 agonist ivuxolimab in advanced cancers. Study findings and constraints: More expanded clones were found, on average, in CD8+ than in CD4+ T cells.

The sequenced sample was CD4+ or CD8+ T cells sorted from blood, obtained in a trial of the OX40 agonist ivuxolimab. The rearrangement joins TRBV4-3 to TRBJ2-5; 7 bases align to TRBD2. Judging by the DNA end, TRBJ2-7 fits better; the J call may be wrong. This TCR was sampled from an adult with an advanced solid tumor such as melanoma, head and neck, liver or kidney cancer. CDR3 protein: CASSQGSSGAYEQYF. The CDR3, as DNA: TGCGCCAGCAGCCAAGGCTCGAGCGGGGCCTACGAGCAGTACTTC.